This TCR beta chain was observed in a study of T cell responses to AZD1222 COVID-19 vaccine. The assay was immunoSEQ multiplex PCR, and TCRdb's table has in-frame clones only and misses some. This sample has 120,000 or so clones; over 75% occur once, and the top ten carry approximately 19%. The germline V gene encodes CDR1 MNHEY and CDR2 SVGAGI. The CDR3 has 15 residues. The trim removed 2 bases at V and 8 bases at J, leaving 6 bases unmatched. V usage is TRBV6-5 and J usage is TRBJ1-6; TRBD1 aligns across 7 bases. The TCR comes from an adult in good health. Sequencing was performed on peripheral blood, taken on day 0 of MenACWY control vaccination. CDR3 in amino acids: CASSYRDSPYSPLHF. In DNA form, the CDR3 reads TGTGCCAGCAGTTACCGGGACAGTCCTTATTCACCCCTCCACTTT.